The source of this TCR beta chain is a study of Tregs in tolerant kidney transplant recipients. The CDR3 is 10 residues long. V shed 6 bases and J shed 6 bases, with 7 bases lying between them. Germline CDR1 and CDR2: SQVTM and ANQGSEA. Data came from immunoSEQ multiplex PCR; TCRdb stores just in-frame clones and leaves some out. Among tens of thousands of clones listed, 70% to 90% were seen once. The source material was Tregs from blood, sampled before the transplant. The rearrangement uses TRBV29-1 and TRBJ2-3, with D possibly TRBD2 on 6 matching bases. The source is a human donor who received a combined kidney and bone marrow transplant. The CDR3 protein is CSVGRDTQYF. CDR3 nucleotides: TGCAGCGTGGGGAGGGATACGCAGTATTTT.